This is a list of T cell receptor beta chains from one sample in a study of cytomegalovirus exposure and HLA in healthy donors. The table came from immunoSEQ multiplex PCR; TCRdb's copy has only in-frame clones and leaves some out. Of over 150,000 clones detected, 77% appear once; the ten largest clones hold roughly 2.6%. Material for sequencing was PBMCs. The receptors come from a woman in her thirties or forties in good health and CMV-seropositive. The CDR3 runs from the conserved cysteine through the conserved F or W. The order of the fields is D gene, J gene, V gene, clone size, CDR3 DNA, CDR3 protein. D genes are given only for firm matches. Where a row states a size, it is once, few, many or the class of an expanded clone; other rows omit it.

-,TRBJ2-2,TRBV9,-,TGTGCCAGCAGCGTAGGGGGACATTGGGGCACCGGGGAGCTGTTTTTT,CASSVGGHWGTGELFF
-,TRBJ1-1,TRBV28,-,TGTGCCAGCAGTTTCATCACTGAAGCTTTCTTT,CASSFITEAFF
-,TRBJ2-1,TRBV5-1,-,TGCGCCAGCAGCTTGGAGAGGTTACATGAGCAGTTCTTC,CASSLERLHEQFF
TRBD2,TRBJ2-3,TRBV5-4,-,TGTGCCAGCAGCTTGGTGGCGGGAGTAATTGACCGCACAGATACGCAGTATTTT,CASSLVAGVIDRTDTQYF
TRBD2,TRBJ2-3,TRBV14,-,TGTGCCAGCAGCCAGAGATGGACTAGCGGGAACACAGATACGCAGTATTTT,CASSQRWTSGNTDTQYF
-,TRBJ1-3,TRBV6-5,-,TGTGCCAGCAGACCCAGTCTCTCTGGAAACACCATATATTTT,CASRPSLSGNTIYF
TRBD1,TRBJ1-2,TRBV5-4,-,TGTGCCAGCAGCTTGGTTGGGACAGGGAAAGGCTACACCTTC,CASSLVGTGKGYTF
TRBD2,TRBJ2-7,TRBV25-1,-,TGTGCCAGCAGTGAATGGGAGGGCGGGAGTGGATACGAGCAGTACTTC,CASSEWEGGSGYEQYF
-,TRBJ1-2,TRBV11-2,-,TGTGCCAGCAGCTTAATCGGGGGCTACACCTTC,CASSLIGGYTF
TRBD1,TRBJ2-2,TRBV7-9,-,TGTGCCAGCAGCCCCCGCGAGGGGGCTGGAAGAACCGGGGAGCTGTTTTTT,CASSPREGAGRTGELFF
-,TRBJ2-3,TRBV7-2,few,TGTGCCAGTACTCAAGGTATGTGGGAGACAGATACGCAGTATTTT,CASTQGMWETDTQYF
TRBD1,TRBJ1-1,TRBV4-1,-,TGCGCCAGCAGCTATGGACAGGGGGCGACCACTGAAGCTTTCTTT,CASSYGQGATTEAFF
-,TRBJ2-7,TRBV28,-,TGTGCCTCAAGGACGGCGGGCGGTATTTTTGAGTACTTC,CASRTAGGIFEYF
-,TRBJ1-3,TRBV6-5,few,TGTGCCAGCAGTTACTCCCCGGGAGGAAGAAACACCATATATTTT,CASSYSPGGRNTIYF
-,TRBJ2-7,TRBV11-2,-,TGTGCCAGCAGCTTATCTGAAGGAGCGAGCTACGAGCAGTACTTC,CASSLSEGASYEQYF
TRBD2,TRBJ2-1,TRBV30,-,TGTGCCTGGATGACCGGGACTAGCGGGAGTAATGAGCAGTTCTTC,CAWMTGTSGSNEQFF
-,TRBJ2-2,TRBV21-1,once,TGTGCCAGCAGCAAAAGGAAGCCCCAGGGTGGCCCCGGGGAGCTGTTTTTT,CASSKRKPQGGPGELFF
-,TRBJ1-2,TRBV6-1,-,TGTGCCAGCAGTGAAGCCGGGAGGGGGGCCTATGGCTACACCTTC,CASSEAGRGAYGYTF
TRBD2,TRBJ2-6,TRBV5-1,once,TGCGCCAGCAGCTTGGAAGGCGGGAGCACTGGGGCCAACGTCCTGACTTTC,CASSLEGGSTGANVLTF
-,TRBJ2-1,TRBV6-6,-,TGTGCCAGCACCGCGAGACTGTACAATGAGCAGTTCTTC,CASTARLYNEQFF
-,TRBJ1-5,TRBV4-1,-,TGCGCCAGCAGCCAAGGGAGTCAGCCCCAGCATTTT,CASSQGSQPQHF
TRBD1,TRBJ2-7,TRBV5-4,-,TGTGCCAGCAGCTTGGCGAGGGGGCCTTCTCCCTACGAGCAGTACTTC,CASSLARGPSPYEQYF
-,TRBJ2-2,TRBV21-1,-,TGTGCCAGCAGCAATACTGAAAACAGGGGCAACACCGGGGAGCTGTTTTTT,CASSNTENRGNTGELFF
TRBD1,TRBJ1-1,TRBV30,-,TGTGCCTGGAGGCGGACAGGGGGAACTGAAGCTTTCTTT,CAWRRTGGTEAFF
-,TRBJ2-1,TRBV4-2,-,TGTGCCAGCAGCCAAGATAGGGTCAGCGGTGGGGGGAATGAGCAGTTCTTC,CASSQDRVSGGGNEQFF
-,TRBJ1-3,TRBV29-1,-,TGCAGCGTCAGAAGCTCTGGAAACACCATATATTTT,CSVRSSGNTIYF
-,TRBJ2-1,TRBV5-1,-,TGCGCCAGCAGCTTGGGGACTTCTAGCTCCTACAATGAGCAGTTCTTC,CASSLGTSSSYNEQFF
TRBD2,TRBJ2-5,TRBV11-2,-,TGTGCCAGCAGCTTAGGGAGCGGGAGGGCCCCCACTGGGTACTTC,CASSLGSGRAPTGYF
TRBD2,TRBJ2-3,TRBV30,-,TGTGCCTGGAGTGCCCAAGCGGGGGGGGGTGATACGCAGTATTTT,CAWSAQAGGGDTQYF
-,TRBJ2-1,TRBV9,-,TGTGCCAGCAGCGTAGACGTCAGCTCCTACAATGAGCAGTTCTTC,CASSVDVSSYNEQFF
-,TRBJ1-1,TRBV7-7,-,TGTGCCAGCAGCTCCTGGGGGGGGGAGAACACTGAAGCTTTCTTT,CASSSWGGENTEAFF